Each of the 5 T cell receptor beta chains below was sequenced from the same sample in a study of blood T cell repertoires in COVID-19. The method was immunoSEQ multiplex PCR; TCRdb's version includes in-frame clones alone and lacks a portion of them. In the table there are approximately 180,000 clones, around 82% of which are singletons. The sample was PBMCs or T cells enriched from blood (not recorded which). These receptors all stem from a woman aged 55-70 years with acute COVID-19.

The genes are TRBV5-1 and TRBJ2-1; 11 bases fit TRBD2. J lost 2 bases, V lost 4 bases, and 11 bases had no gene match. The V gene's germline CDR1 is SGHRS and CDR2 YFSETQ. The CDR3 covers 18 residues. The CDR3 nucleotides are TGCGCCAGCAGCCCTTCCGGGACTAGCGGCCTTACCTACAATGAGCAGTTCTTC. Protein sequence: CASSPSGTSGLTYNEQFF.

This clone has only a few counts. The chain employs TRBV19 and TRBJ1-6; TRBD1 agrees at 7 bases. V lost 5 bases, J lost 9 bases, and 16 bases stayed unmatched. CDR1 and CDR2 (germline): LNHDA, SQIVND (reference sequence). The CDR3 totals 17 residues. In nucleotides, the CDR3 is TGTGCCAGTAGTCTTTGGACAGGCGGTCCAGCAGCTTCACCCCTCCACTTT. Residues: CASSLWTGGPAASPLHF.

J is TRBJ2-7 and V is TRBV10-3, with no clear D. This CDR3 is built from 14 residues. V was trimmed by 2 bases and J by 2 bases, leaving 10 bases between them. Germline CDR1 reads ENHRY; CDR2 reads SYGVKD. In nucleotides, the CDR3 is TGTGCCATCAGTGAGAGGCCAGAGGCCTACGAGCAGTACGTC. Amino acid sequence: CAISERPEAYEQYV.

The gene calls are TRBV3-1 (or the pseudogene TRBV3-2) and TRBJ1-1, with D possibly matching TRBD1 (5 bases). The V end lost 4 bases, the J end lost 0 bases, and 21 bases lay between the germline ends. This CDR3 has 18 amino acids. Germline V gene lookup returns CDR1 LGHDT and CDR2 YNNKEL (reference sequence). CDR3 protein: CASSPKGKTRSMNTEAFF. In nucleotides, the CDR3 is TGTGCCAGCAGCCCTAAGGGGAAGACACGTTCGATGAACACTGAAGCTTTCTTT.

The CDR3 region has the DNA TGTGCCAGCAGCTTGAGGGGGAGGACTAGCGGGGTGGACGAGCAGTTCTTC. This gives the protein CASSLRGRTSGVDEQFF. V and J are TRBV7-9 and TRBJ2-1; 12 positions match TRBD2. V was clipped by 3 bases and J by 10 bases; unmatched bases: 13. The CDR3 is 17 residues long. Germline V gene lookup returns CDR1 SEHNR and CDR2 FQNEAQ (reference sequence).